This T cell receptor (beta chain) was recovered during a study of identical twins' blood T cells. MiXCR, applied by TCRdb to the 5' RACE reads, yields one record per CDR3 protein. The sample consists of 400,000 or so distinct CDR3 sequences, about 28% of them appearing once. Germline V lookup: CDR1 DFQATT, CDR2 SNEGSKA (reference sequence). The CDR3 totals 14 residues. The V gene lost 8 bases and the J gene lost 4 bases, with 20 bases spanning the gap. The sequenced sample was PBMCs. This chain links TRBV20-1 with TRBJ1-1; possibly TRBD1 for D (5 bases). The sequence was collected from a woman between 18 and 49 years old in good health. Here the CDR3 DNA reads TGCAGTTCTCGGGCCGGTGGCAGGGTCACTGAAGCTTTCTTT. As protein: CSSRAGGRVTEAFF.